The 2 T cell receptor beta chains listed next were all sequenced from one sample in a study of blood T cell repertoires in COVID-19 (TCRdb year 2020). Library prep was done by the immunoSEQ multiplex PCR assay. What TCRdb holds here is the immuneACCESS table cut down to in-frame rearrangements. Part of the clones is not present; checked against another copy, under half of the missing clones reflect an unresolved V gene, and the others are unexplained. For this sample the table gives fewer than 40,000 clones, of which 60% to 85% were detected only once. The ten largest clones take up 23% of the sample. The sequencing input was peripheral blood. The receptors were gathered from a man in his 70s with acute or convalescent COVID-19.

This chain connects TRBV12-5 to TRBJ2-7; the match to TRBD2 covers 9 bases. From germline, CDR1 is LGHNT and CDR2 FRNRAP. The CDR3 spans 14 residues. V gave up 7 bases and J gave up 6 bases; unmatched junction bases: 10. CDR3 sequence reads: CASASGLAGTEQYF. CDR3 in DNA: TGTGCTAGTGCGTCGGGGCTAGCGGGAACCGAGCAGTACTTC. Together with reference TRBV12-5 and TRBJ2-7, the CDR3 gives the full variable domain: DARVTQTPRHKVTEMGQEVTMRCQPILGHNTVFWYRQTMMQGLELLAYFRNRAPLDDSGMPKDRFSAEMPDATLATLKIQPSEPRDSAVYFCASASGLAGTEQYFGPGTRLTVT.

This clone was counted between two and nine times. The chain carries TRBV2 and TRBJ2-2; the match to TRBD1 covers 7 bases. The trim removed 10 bases at V and 3 bases at J, leaving 5 bases unmatched. This CDR3 contains 13 residues. The germline CDR1 and CDR2 sequences are SNHLY and FYNNEI. The CDR3 sequence: CANRQGHTGELFF. The CDR3 coding sequence is TGTGCCAACCGACAGGGCCACACCGGGGAGCTGTTTTTT.